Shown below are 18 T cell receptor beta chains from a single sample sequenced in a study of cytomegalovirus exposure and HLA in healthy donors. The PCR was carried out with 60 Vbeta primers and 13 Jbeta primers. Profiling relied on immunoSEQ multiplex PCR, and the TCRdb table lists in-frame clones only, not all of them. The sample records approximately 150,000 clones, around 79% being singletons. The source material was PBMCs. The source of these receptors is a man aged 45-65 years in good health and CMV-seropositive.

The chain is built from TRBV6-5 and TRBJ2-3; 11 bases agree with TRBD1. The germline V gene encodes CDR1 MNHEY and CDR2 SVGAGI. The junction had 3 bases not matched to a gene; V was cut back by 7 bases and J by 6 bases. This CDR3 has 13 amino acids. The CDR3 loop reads CASTGTGGDTQYF. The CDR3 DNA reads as TGTGCCAGCACCGGGACAGGGGGGGATACGCAGTATTTT.

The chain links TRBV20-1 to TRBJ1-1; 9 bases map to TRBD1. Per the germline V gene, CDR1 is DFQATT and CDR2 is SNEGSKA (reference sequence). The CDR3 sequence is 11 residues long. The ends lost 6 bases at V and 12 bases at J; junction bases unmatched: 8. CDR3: CSATGQGTSFF. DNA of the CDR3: TGCAGTGCGACTGGACAGGGGACGTCTTTCTTT.

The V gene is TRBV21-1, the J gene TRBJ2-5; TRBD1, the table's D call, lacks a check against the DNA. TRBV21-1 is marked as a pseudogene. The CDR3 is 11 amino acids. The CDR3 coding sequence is TGTGCCAGCACCCAGTGGGAGACCCAGTACTTC. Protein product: CASTQWETQYF.

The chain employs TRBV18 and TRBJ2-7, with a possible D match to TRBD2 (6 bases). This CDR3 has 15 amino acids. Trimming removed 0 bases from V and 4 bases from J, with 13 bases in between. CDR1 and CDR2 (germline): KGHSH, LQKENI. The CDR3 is CASSPPGGIAYEQYF. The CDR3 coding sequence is TGTGCCAGCTCACCACCTGGCGGGATAGCGTACGAGCAGTACTTC. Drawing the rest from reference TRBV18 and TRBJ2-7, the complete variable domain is NAGVMQNPRHLVRRRGQEARLRCSPMKGHSHVYWYRQLPEEGLKFMVYLQKENIIDESGMPKERFSAEFPKEGPSILRIQQVVRGDSAAYFCASSPPGGIAYEQYFGPGTRLTVT.

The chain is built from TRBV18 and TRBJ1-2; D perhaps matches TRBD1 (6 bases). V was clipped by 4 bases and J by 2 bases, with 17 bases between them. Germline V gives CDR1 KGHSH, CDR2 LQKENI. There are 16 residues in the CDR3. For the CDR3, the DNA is TGTGCCAGCTCACGTGAACAGGGCAGTATGAACTATGGCTACACCTTC. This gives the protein CASSREQGSMNYGYTF.

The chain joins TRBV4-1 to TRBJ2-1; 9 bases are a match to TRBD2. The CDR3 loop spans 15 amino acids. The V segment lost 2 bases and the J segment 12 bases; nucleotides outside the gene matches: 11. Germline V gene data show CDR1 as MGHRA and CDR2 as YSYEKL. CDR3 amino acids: CASSQRELAGYRQFF. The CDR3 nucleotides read TGCGCCAGCAGCCAAAGAGAACTAGCGGGTTACCGGCAGTTCTTC.

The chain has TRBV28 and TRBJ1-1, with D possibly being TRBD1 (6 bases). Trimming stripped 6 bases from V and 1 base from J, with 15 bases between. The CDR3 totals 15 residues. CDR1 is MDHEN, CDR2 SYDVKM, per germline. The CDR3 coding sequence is TGTGCCAGCAGGTTAGAAGACAGGCGGAACACTGAAGCTTTCTTT. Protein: CASRLEDRRNTEAFF.

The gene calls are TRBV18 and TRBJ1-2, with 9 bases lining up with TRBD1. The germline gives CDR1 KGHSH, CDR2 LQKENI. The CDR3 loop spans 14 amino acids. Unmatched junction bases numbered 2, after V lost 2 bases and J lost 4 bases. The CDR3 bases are TGTGCCAGCTCACCAGACAGGGGGGGCTATGGCTACACCTTC. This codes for CASSPDRGGYGYTF.

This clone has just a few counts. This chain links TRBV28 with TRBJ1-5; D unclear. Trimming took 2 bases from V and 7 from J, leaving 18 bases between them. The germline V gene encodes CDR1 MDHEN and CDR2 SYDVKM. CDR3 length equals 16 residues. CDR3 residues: CASSLRHGGMGQPQHF. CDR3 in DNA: TGTGCCAGCAGTTTAAGACACGGAGGGATGGGGCAGCCCCAGCATTTT.

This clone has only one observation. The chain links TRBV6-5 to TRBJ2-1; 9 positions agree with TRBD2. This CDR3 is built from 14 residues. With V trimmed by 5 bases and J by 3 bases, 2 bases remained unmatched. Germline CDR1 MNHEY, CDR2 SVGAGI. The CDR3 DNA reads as TGTGCCAGCAGTCGTAGCGGGAGCTACAATGAGCAGTTCTTC. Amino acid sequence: CASSRSGSYNEQFF.

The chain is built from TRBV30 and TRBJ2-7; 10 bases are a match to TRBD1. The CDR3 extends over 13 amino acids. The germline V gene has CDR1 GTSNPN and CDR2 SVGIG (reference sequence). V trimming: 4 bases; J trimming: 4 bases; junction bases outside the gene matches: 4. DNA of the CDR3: TGTGCCTGGACCCGGGACAGGGGATACGAGCAGTACTTC. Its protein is CAWTRDRGYEQYF. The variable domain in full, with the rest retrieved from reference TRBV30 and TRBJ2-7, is SQTIHQWPATLVQPVGSPLSLECTVEGTSNPNLYWYRQAAGRGLQLLFYSVGIGQISSEVPQNLSASRPQDRQFILSSKKLLLSDSGFYLCAWTRDRGYEQYFGPGTRLTVT.

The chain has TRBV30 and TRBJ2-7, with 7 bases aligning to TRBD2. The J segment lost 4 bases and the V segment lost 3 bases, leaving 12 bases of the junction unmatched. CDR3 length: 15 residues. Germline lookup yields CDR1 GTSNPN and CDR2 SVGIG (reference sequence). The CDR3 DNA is TGTGCCTGGAGGGGAGGGATTAGCGGAGGTTACGAGCAGTACTTC. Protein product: CAWRGGISGGYEQYF.

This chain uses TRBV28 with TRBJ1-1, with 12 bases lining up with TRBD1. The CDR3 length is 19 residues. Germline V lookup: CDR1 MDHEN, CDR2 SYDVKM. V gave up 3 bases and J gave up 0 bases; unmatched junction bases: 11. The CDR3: CASSFLRGQGARLNTEAFF. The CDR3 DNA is TGTGCCAGCAGTTTCCTTAGGGGACAGGGGGCACGATTGAACACTGAAGCTTTCTTT.

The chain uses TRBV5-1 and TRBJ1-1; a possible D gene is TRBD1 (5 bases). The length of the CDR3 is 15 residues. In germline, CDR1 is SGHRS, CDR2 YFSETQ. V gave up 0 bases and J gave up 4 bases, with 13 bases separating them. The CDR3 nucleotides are TGCGCCAGCAGCTTGGACTCAGGAGGGGTCACTGAAGCTTTCTTT. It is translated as CASSLDSGGVTEAFF.

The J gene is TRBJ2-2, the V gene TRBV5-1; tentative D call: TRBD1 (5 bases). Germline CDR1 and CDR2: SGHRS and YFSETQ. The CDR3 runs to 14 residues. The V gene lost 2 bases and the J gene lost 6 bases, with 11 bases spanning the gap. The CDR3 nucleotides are TGCGCCAGCAGCTTAGTCGACAGATCCGGGGAGCTGTTTTTT. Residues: CASSLVDRSGELFF.

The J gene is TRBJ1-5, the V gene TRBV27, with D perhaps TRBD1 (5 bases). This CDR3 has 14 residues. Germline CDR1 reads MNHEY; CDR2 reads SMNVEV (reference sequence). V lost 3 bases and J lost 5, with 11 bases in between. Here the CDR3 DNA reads TGTGCCAGCAGTTTGCAGGGAGGGCATCAGCCCCAGCATTTT. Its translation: CASSLQGGHQPQHF.

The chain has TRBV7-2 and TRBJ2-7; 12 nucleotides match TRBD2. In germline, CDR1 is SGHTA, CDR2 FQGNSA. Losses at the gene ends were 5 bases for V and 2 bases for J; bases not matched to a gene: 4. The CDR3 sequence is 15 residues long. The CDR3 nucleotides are TGTGCCAGCAGCCCCCTAGCGGGAGGGCCCTACGAGCAGTACTTC. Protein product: CASSPLAGGPYEQYF.

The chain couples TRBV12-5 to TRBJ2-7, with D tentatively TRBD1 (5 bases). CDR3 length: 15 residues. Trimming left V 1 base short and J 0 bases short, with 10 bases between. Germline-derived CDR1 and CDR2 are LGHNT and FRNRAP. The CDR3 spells CASGLDRGSSYEQYF. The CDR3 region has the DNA TGTGCTAGTGGTTTGGATAGGGGTAGCTCCTACGAGCAGTACTTC.